This T cell receptor beta chain was sequenced for a study of blood T cell repertoires in COVID-19. About this clone: Distinct nucleotide sequences in the sample also encode this CDR3.

As originally analysed: Nucleated cell number was recorded as an estimate derived from reference gene primer amplification. Method: immunoSEQ multiplex PCR; TCRdb's copy keeps in-frame clones and lacks some. Clonal size and the V and J genes are those of that table, whereas D and trimming came from the DNA. The repertoire holds some 210,000 clones, with 80% as singletons. The germline CDR1 and CDR2 sequences are SGHAT and FQNNGV. The CDR3 length is 14 residues. The V and J ends lost 1 base and 2 bases, in that order; junction bases with no gene match: 0. The clonotype originates from a man aged 25 to 40 with acute COVID-19. The chain couples TRBV11-2 to TRBJ2-5, with 8 bases identical to TRBD2. The sample was PBMCs or T cells enriched from blood (not recorded which). This CDR3 is CASSLAGGQETQYF. The CDR3 DNA reads TGTGCCAGCAGCTTAGCGGGGGGGCAAGAGACCCAGTACTTC.